Sequencing of this T cell receptor (beta chain) was carried out in a study of beta chain features in type 1 diabetes (dated by TCRdb to 2017 to 2018). Regarding the complete study: No differences in mean age, gender distribution, total cell number or subset yield were found between patients and healthy donors. A total of some 100,000,000 sorted cells were examined across all samples, and the number of cells per subset was strongly correlated with RNA yield. In the study, TCRB repertoires of sorted circulating CD4+ T cell subsets from recently diagnosed type 1 diabetes patients were compared with those of matched healthy donors. Regulatory and stem cell-like memory subsets were isolated from only 8 patients and roughly eight healthy donors, whereas naive and central memory subsets came from all 30 or so donors.

Summary of the overall study and its limitations: Type 1 diabetes patients showed a moderate but significant shortening of TCRB CDR3 length in all four CD4+ subsets. Shorter templates might be favored by PCR, yet because patient and control samples were amplified and corrected together, any such skew would affect both groups equally. At VDJ recombination sites, patients with type 1 diabetes made fewer insertions and deleted more nucleotides, a pattern implying thymic rearrangement abnormalities. Because cDNA was sequenced instead of genomic DNA, highly expressing activated cells could be over-represented, though the groups showed no difference in activation or CD3 levels. Only small numbers of individuals were included in the HLA sub-analyses, which left unresolved whether HLA type had any influence on TCRB rearrangement. Naive, central memory and regulatory TCRB repertoires appeared to be more similar among patients than among healthy donors.

CDR1 and CDR2 were assigned from the germline V gene as SGHRS and YFSETQ. V lost 4 bases and J lost 3 bases; the stretch between them is 19 bases long. The CDR3 runs 16 amino acids, cysteine and phenylalanine included. The retained sequence is limited to the CDR3, 48 bases, with the frame set at the first base. Remarks on this clone: Its antigen is not yet known. The record has no base qualities; no much larger clone is one base away.

Each donor gave one peripheral blood draw, roughly 110 mL on average, collected into heparinised tubes. A BD FACSAria II and a panel including CD45RO, CCR7, CD25, CD127, CD95 and CD27 were used to sort naive, central memory, regulatory and stem cell-like memory CD4+ T cells. All sorted populations exceeded 95% purity. PBMCs were separated immediately by Lymphoprep density gradient centrifugation and were stained directly, without being cultured. To minimize batch effects, samples were stained and sorted in pairs, one healthy donor with one patient per experiment. The entire isolated RNA was reverse transcribed using the High Capacity cDNA Reverse Transcription Kit, and thus expressed TCRB transcripts were sequenced. Naive, central memory and regulatory T cell samples underwent deep immunoSEQ sequencing, averaging roughly 3.5 million total reads per sample. After sorted cells were lysed in RLT buffer, RNA was extracted with DNase-treated RNeasy Micro or Mini kits, with the choice depending on cell number. Each cell subset was processed separately to prevent cross-contamination, with patient and healthy donor samples processed together. Using the immunoSEQ multiplex PCR, TCRB sequences were amplified from cDNA into 87-bp fragments spanning the CDR3 region. Sequencing of the amplicons was done on the Illumina HiSeq platform. Concerning the study's data processing: Synthetic template baselines were used to correct PCR bias computationally, reads within Hamming distance 2 were collapsed, and singletons that could not be merged were discarded. Reads were aligned against IMGT to assign V, D and J genes, CDR3 length and insertions or deletions at six rearrangement sites. Clonotype counts were normalized to sorted cell number within each subset before computing true diversity and Gini coefficients with the tcR R package. The overlap coefficient, calculated on TCRB nucleotide sequences, was used to measure repertoire sharing. Out-of-frame TCRB sequences from naive cells were analyzed as a proxy for the pre-selection repertoire. In TCRdb, the immuneACCESS table is reduced to in-frame sequences with V and J assigned. These tables do not hold every clone; where another copy was compared, an unresolved V gene accounts for under half, and the others remain unexplained. The V and J calls and clone size are taken from that table; D and trimming were inferred from the DNA. The sample profile shows 250,000 to 300,000 clones; 13% to 15% of them were found once. Over 0.015% of the sample belongs to the ten largest clones.

Sequencing was carried out using naive CD4+ T cells from blood. Explained via the paper, the cell subset or site label denotes: true naive CD4+ T cells. The chain joins TRBV5-1 to TRBJ1-2; TRBD1 could be the D gene, as 5 bases match. This sequence was found in a man aged 30 to 45 with type 1 diabetes. The CDR3 in this case is CASSPPSQVLDYGYTF. The sequence in DNA is TGCGCCAGCAGCCCTCCCTCACAGGTCCTGGACTATGGCTACACCTTC.